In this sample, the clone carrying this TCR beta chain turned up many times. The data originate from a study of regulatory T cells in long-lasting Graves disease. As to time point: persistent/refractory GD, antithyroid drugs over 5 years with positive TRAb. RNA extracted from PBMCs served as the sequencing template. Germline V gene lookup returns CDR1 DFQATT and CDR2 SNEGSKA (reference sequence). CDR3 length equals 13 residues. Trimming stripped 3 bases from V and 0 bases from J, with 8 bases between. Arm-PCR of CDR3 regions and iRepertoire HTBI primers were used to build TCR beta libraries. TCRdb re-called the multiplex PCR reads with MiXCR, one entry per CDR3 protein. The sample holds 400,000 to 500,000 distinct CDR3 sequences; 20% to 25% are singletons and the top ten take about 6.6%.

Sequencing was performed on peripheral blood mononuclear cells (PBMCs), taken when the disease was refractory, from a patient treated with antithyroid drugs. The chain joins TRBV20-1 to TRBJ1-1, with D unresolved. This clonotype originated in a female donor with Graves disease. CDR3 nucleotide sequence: TGCAGTGCTAGGGACGGCATGAACACTGAAGCTTTCTTT. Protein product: CSARDGMNTEAFF.